Listed here is a single T cell receptor (beta chain). The antigen is undetermined. The data were obtained in a study of graft-versus-host responses after intestinal transplantation. General study findings and limits: High graft-versus-host to host-versus-graft clonal ratios were found in allografts of patients who had graft-donor T cell macrochimerism. Peak circulating GvH clone levels were associated with early post-transplant HvG declines.

Unmatched junction bases numbered 12, after V lost 6 bases and J lost 9 bases. CDR3 length: 15 amino acids. Germline loops: CDR1 ENHRY, CDR2 SYGVKD. Only in-frame clones appear in the TCRdb table, and some are missing; sequencing was by immunoSEQ multiplex PCR. The sample has about 120,000 clones; 85% to 95% are singletons. The specimen comprised unstimulated CD4+ T cells sorted from spleen or lymph node cells, sampled before intestinal transplant. The genes are TRBV10-3 and TRBJ2-7; TRBD2 aligns across 12 bases. This receptor was taken from a human donor who received an intestinal transplant. CDR3: CAIRTSGSGVSGQYF. In nucleotides, the CDR3 is TGTGCCATCAGGACTAGCGGGAGTGGGGTTTCAGGGCAGTACTTC.